This entry lists 22 T cell receptor beta chains sequenced from one sample in a study of blood T cell repertoires in COVID-19. Repertoires were generated with immunoSEQ multiplex PCR, while TCRdb's copy carries only in-frame clones and drops some. Found here are about 140,000 clones, around 85% of them singletons; the top ten hold about 5%. Source material: peripheral blood. These receptors were obtained from a human donor in a cohort sampled during active COVID-19.

J is TRBJ1-5 and V is TRBV28; D unclear. The CDR3 is 12 amino acids. The V gene lost 6 bases and the J gene lost 8 bases, with 11 bases spanning the gap. CDR1 and CDR2 (germline): MDHEN, SYDVKM. CDR3 sequence (DNA): TGTGCCAGCAGCCCCCCTATAGAGCCCCAGCATTTT. Translation: CASSPPIEPQHF.

The rearrangement uses TRBV9 and TRBJ1-2; 7 bases match TRBD1. V trimming: 3 bases; J trimming: 1 base; junction bases outside the gene matches: 9. Looked up from germline, CDR1 is SGDLS and CDR2 is YYNGEE. This CDR3 comprises 16 residues. In DNA, the CDR3 is TGTGCCAGCAGCGCCCAACAGGGGTGGGGTAACTATGGCTACACCTTC. Translated: CASSAQQGWGNYGYTF.

J is TRBJ2-7 and V is TRBV7-3, with D perhaps matching TRBD1 (6 bases). The CDR3 consists of 14 residues. V was shortened by 3 bases and J by 7 bases, with 16 bases between the two germline ends. Germline V gene data show CDR1 as SGHTA and CDR2 as FQGTGA. The CDR3 nucleotides read TGTGCCAGCAGCTTTGGGGGCCGCGGCTCGGAGCAGTACTTC. It yields the protein CASSFGGRGSEQYF.

The V and J genes are TRBV5-1 and TRBJ2-5; 7 bases are shared with TRBD1. V lost 0 bases and J lost 1; bases outside the gene matches: 3. Germline loops: CDR1 SGHRS, CDR2 YFSETQ. This CDR3 spans 15 amino acids. This CDR3 reads CASSLGQGGQETQYF. The CDR3 DNA follows: TGCGCCAGCAGCTTGGGACAGGGCGGCCAAGAGACCCAGTACTTC.

The V and J genes are TRBV6-2 or TRBV6-3 and TRBJ2-7; D is perhaps TRBD2 (5 bases). This CDR3 region has 13 residues. Trimming removed 2 bases from V and 7 bases from J, with 12 bases in between. The V gene's germline CDR1 is MNHEY and CDR2 SVGEGT. The CDR3: CASSYMGTGEQYF. The CDR3 nucleotides read TGTGCCAGCAGTTACATGGGTACGGGGGAGCAGTACTTC.

V and J are TRBV15 and TRBJ2-7, with TRBD1 matching 7 bases. CDR3 length: 13 residues. Germline V gene sequence: CDR1 LNHNV, CDR2 YYDKDF (reference sequence). Losses at the gene ends were 3 bases for V and 3 bases for J; bases not matched to a gene: 2. CDR3 region: CATSRGQNYEQYF. In DNA, the CDR3 is TGTGCCACCAGCAGGGGACAGAACTACGAGCAGTACTTC.

V and J are TRBV5-6 and TRBJ2-3; 7 positions match TRBD2. The CDR3 sequence is 16 residues long. Germline V lookup: CDR1 SGHDT, CDR2 YYEEEE. Trimming removed 4 bases from V and 2 bases from J; junction bases left unmatched: 10. The chain's CDR3 is CASSPTGLDPTDTQYF. CDR3 DNA: TGTGCCAGCAGCCCGACCGGACTAGACCCCACAGATACGCAGTATTTT.

The V call is TRBV11-3, the J call TRBJ2-7, with D tentatively TRBD1 (6 bases). With 1 base removed from V and 1 base from J, the gap between germline ends came to 11 bases. Germline V CDR1 and CDR2: SGHNT, YENEEA. The CDR3 consists of 15 residues. This chain's CDR3 is CASSLAGTRSYEQYF. DNA for the CDR3: TGTGCCAGCAGCTTAGCGGGGACACGGTCCTACGAGCAGTACTTC.

V gene TRBV5-1 combines with J gene TRBJ2-3; perhaps TRBD2 as D (5 bases). The CDR3 sequence is 16 residues long. Germline V CDR1 and CDR2: SGHRS, YFSETQ. Deletions cut 0 bases from V and 6 bases from J, with 17 bases between. The CDR3: CASSLVASRRVDTQYF. In DNA, the CDR3 is TGCGCCAGCAGCTTGGTCGCTAGCCGGAGAGTGGATACGCAGTATTTT. Looking up the rest from reference TRBV5-1 and TRBJ2-3 gives the full variable domain: KAGVTQTPRYLIKTRGQQVTLSCSPISGHRSVSWYQQTPGQGLQFLFEYFSETQRNKGNFPGRFSGRQFSNSRSEMNVSTLELGDSALYLCASSLVASRRVDTQYFGPGTRLTVL.

This clone was seen only once. This sequence joins TRBV6-5 and TRBJ1-3; 8 nucleotides match TRBD1. CDR1 and CDR2 (germline): MNHEY, SVGAGI. Trimming at V came to 7 bases and at J to 0 bases, leaving 5 bases not matched to a gene. The CDR3 is 15 amino acids. The CDR3 spells CASTRDRFSGNTIYF. For the CDR3, the DNA is TGTGCCAGCACCCGGGACAGGTTCTCTGGAAACACCATATATTTT.

The rearrangement joins TRBV19 to TRBJ2-3, with TRBD2 matching over 11 bases. The V gene end was trimmed by 7 bases and the J gene end by 1 base; junction bases not matched to a gene: 4. Per the germline V gene, CDR1 is LNHDA and CDR2 is SQIVND (reference sequence). The CDR3 has 15 amino acids. The CDR3 region is CASTPTSGGTDTQYF. CDR3 DNA sequence: TGTGCCAGTACCCCGACTAGCGGGGGCACAGATACGCAGTATTTT. Combining the CDR3 with reference TRBV19 and TRBJ2-3 gives the whole variable domain DGGITQSPKYLFRKEGQNVTLSCEQNLNHDAMYWYRQDPGQGLRLIYYSQIVNDFQKGDIAEGYSVSREKKESFPLTVTSAQKNPTAFYLCASTPTSGGTDTQYFGPGTRLTVL.

The V call is TRBV5-1, the J call TRBJ1-1; 7 bases match TRBD1. V shed 4 bases and J 5 bases; nucleotides not matched to a gene: 8. The CDR3 has 14 amino acids. In germline, CDR1 is SGHRS, CDR2 YFSETQ. This CDR3 reads CASSQQATGTEAFF. DNA of the CDR3: TGCGCCAGCAGCCAACAGGCGACAGGGACTGAAGCTTTCTTT.

This sequence joins TRBV7-2 and TRBJ2-7; D not certain. Trimming removed 2 bases from V and 5 bases from J, with 10 bases in between. The CDR3 is 13 residues long. CDR1 and CDR2 (germline): SGHTA, FQGNSA. The CDR3 protein is CASSLPVMDEQYF. The CDR3 DNA is TGTGCCAGCAGCTTACCGGTAATGGACGAGCAGTACTTC.

The V call is TRBV30, the J call TRBJ1-6, with TRBD1 identical over 7 bases. Germline V lookup: CDR1 GTSNPN, CDR2 SVGIG (reference sequence). This CDR3 comprises 15 residues. With 4 bases clipped from V and 5 bases from J, the junction kept 8 bases outside the gene matches. The CDR3 here is CAWMPPGQNNSPLHF. The CDR3 bases are TGTGCCTGGATGCCCCCGGGACAGAATAATTCACCCCTCCACTTT.

The chain carries TRBV18 and TRBJ1-5; 8 bases are shared with TRBD1. The CDR3 runs 18 residues. CDR1 and CDR2 from the germline V gene are KGHSH and LQKENI. Germline trimming cut 5 bases from V and 1 base from J; bases unmatched to any gene: 13. The CDR3 is CASSARQGLSNSNQPQHF. As DNA, the CDR3 is TGTGCCAGCTCAGCCCGACAGGGGTTGAGTAACAGCAATCAGCCCCAGCATTTT.

The chain recombines TRBV28 with TRBJ2-7; the D is unclear. The V end lost 3 bases, the J end lost 1 base, and 13 bases lay between the germline ends. The CDR3 is 15 amino acids. Germline CDR1 MDHEN, CDR2 SYDVKM. The CDR3 coding sequence is TGTGCCAGCAGTTTTATTCGGCGGAATTCCTACGAGCAGTACTTC. It codes for CASSFIRRNSYEQYF. Full variable domain (remainder filled in from reference TRBV28 and TRBJ2-7): DVKVTQSSRYLVKRTGEKVFLECVQDMDHENMFWYRQDPGLGLRLIYFSYDVKMKEKGDIPEGYSVSREKKERFSLILESASTNQTSMYLCASSFIRRNSYEQYFGPGTRLTVT.

This clone was recorded once. The genes are TRBV3-1 (or the pseudogene TRBV3-2) and TRBJ2-7; a possible D gene is TRBD1 (6 bases). V was clipped by 4 bases and J by 0 bases, with 13 bases between them. CDR1 and CDR2 from the germline V gene are LGHDT and YNNKEL (reference sequence). This CDR3 spans 15 amino acids. The CDR3 loop is CASSPYLGHSYEQYF. CDR3 DNA: TGTGCCAGCAGCCCCTACTTGGGACACTCCTACGAGCAGTACTTC.

The chain has TRBV6-5 and TRBJ2-1; D uncertain. V lost 0 bases and J 7 bases, leaving 7 bases between the germline ends. Germline V CDR1 and CDR2: MNHEY, SVGAGI. The CDR3 spans 13 residues. CDR3 DNA: TGTGCCAGCAGTTACTCGGCGACAAATGAGCAGTTCTTC. Residues: CASSYSATNEQFF.

V and J are TRBV24-1 and TRBJ2-5, with D perhaps matching TRBD1 (5 bases). Trimming cost V 2 bases and J 5 bases, with 14 bases left between them. In germline, CDR1 is KGHDR, CDR2 SFDVKD. This CDR3 is 15 amino acids long. This CDR3 reads CATSDSKTVGETQYF. The CDR3 DNA is TGTGCCACCAGTGATTCGAAGACAGTTGGTGAGACCCAGTACTTC.

The rearrangement links TRBV7-8 to TRBJ2-3; TRBD1 matches at 10 bases. V lost 5 bases and J lost 7; bases outside the gene matches: 9. CDR1 SGHVS and CDR2 FQNEAQ come from the germline V gene. CDR3 length: 15 amino acids. The CDR3 nucleotides are TGTGCCAGCAGCCCCCCCGGGACAGGGGTAAATACGCAGTATTTT. Translating it yields CASSPPGTGVNTQYF.

The table lists this clone with a few counts. The chain has TRBV10-1 and TRBJ2-1; 7 positions match TRBD2. This CDR3 has 17 amino acids. Germline values: CDR1 WNHNN, CDR2 SYGVQD (reference sequence). Losses at the gene ends were 2 bases for V and 7 bases for J; bases not matched to a gene: 14. The CDR3 region is CASSEGAGVISWNEQFF. The DNA of the CDR3 is TGCGCCAGCAGTGAGGGGGCGGGAGTGATCTCCTGGAATGAGCAGTTCTTC.

The rearrangement joins TRBV2 to TRBJ1-1; D unresolved. Between the trimmed V and J ends, which lost 4 bases and 1 base, there was a span of 7 bases. CDR1 is SNHLY and CDR2 is FYNNEI in the germline V gene. This CDR3 has 13 amino acids. Here the CDR3 reads CASSVSWNTEAFF. CDR3 coding DNA: TGTGCCAGCAGTGTTAGCTGGAACACTGAAGCTTTCTTT.